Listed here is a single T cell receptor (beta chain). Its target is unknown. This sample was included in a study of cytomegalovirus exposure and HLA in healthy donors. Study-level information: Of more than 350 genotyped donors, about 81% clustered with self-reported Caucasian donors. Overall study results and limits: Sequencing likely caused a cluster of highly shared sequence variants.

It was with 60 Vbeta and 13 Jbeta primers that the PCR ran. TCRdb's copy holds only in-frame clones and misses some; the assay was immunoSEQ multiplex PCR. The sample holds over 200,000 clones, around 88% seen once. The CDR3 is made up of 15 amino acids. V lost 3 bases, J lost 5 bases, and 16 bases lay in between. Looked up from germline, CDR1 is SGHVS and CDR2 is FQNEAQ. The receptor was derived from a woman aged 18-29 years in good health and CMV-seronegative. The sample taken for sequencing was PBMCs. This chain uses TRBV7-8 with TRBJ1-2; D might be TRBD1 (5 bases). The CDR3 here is CASSFSRTSVYGYTF. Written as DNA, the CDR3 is TGTGCCAGCAGCTTTTCCAGGACAAGCGTTTATGGCTACACCTTC.